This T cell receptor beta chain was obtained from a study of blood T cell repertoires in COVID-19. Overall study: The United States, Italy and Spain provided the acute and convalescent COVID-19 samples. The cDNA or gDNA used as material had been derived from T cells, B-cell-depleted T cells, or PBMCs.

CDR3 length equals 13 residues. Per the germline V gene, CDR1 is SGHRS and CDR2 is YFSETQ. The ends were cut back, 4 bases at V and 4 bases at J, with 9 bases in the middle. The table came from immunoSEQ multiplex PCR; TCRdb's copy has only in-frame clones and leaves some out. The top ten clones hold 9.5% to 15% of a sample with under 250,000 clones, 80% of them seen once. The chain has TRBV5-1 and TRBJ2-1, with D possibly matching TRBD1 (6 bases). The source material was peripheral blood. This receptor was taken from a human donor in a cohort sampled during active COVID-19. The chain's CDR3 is CASSADSYNEQFF. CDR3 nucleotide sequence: TGCGCCAGCAGCGCGGACAGTTACAATGAGCAGTTCTTC.